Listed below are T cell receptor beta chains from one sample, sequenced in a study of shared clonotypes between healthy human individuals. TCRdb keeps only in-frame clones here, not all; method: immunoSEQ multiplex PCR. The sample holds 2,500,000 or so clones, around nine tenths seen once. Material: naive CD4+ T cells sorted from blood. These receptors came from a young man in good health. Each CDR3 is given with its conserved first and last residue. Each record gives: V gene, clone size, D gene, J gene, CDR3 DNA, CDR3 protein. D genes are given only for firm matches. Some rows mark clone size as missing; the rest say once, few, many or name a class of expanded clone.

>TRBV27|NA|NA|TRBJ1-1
TGTGCCAGCAGTTTATGGGGAGGGCCTGAAGCTTTCTTT
CASSLWGGPEAFF
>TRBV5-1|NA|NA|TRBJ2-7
TGCGCCAGCAGCTTGGCCCCGGACAGATACGAGCAGTACTTC
CASSLAPDRYEQYF
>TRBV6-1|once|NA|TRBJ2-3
TGTGCCAGCAGTGAAGCTGGGTCCGGCCCGTTGACGCAGTATTTT
CASSEAGSGPLTQYF
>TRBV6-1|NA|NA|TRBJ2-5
TGTGCCAGCATTGCATTGGAAGGGTTTCCAGAGACCCAGTACTTC
CASIALEGFPETQYF
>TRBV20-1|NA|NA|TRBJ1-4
TGCAGTGCTAGAGCCGTTGAAAAACTGTTTTTT
CSARAVEKLFF
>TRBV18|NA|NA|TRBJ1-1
TGTGCCAGCTCATCTGGGTCTTTAAACACTGAAGCTTTCTTT
CASSSGSLNTEAFF
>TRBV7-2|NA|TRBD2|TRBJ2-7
TGTGCCAGCAGTTTACTAGCGGAGAGCTCCTACGAGCAGTACTTC
CASSLLAESSYEQYF
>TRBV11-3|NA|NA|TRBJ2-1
TGTGCCAGCAGCTTAGGTGAGGGACGACGGCCCTCCTACAATGAGCAGTTCTTC
CASSLGEGRRPSYNEQFF
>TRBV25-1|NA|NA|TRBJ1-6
TGTGCCAGCAGTGAAATGACAAATTCACCCCTCCACTTT
CASSEMTNSPLHF
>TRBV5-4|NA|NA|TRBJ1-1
TGTGCCAGCAGCCCCCCGACAGGGAACACTGAAGCTTTCTTT
CASSPPTGNTEAFF
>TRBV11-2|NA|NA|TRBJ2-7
TGTGCCAGCAGCTTAGTGGCAGCAGCCTACGAGCAGTACTTC
CASSLVAAAYEQYF
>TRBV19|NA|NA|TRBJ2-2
TGTGCCAGTAGTATAGACCGGACAGTCAACACCGGGGAGCTGTTTTTT
CASSIDRTVNTGELFF
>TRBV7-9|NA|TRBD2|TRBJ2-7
TGTGCCAGCAGCCCCTTGCGGGCTAGCGGGAGTTACGAGCAGTACTTC
CASSPLRASGSYEQYF
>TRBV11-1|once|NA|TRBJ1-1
TGTGCCAGCAAGCCGGGGCAGGGTGTTTTCGGGAACACTGAAGCTTTCTTT
CASKPGQGVFGNTEAFF
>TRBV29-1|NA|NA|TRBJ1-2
TGCAGCGTTGAAGGCAGACTGTATGGCTACACCTTC
CSVEGRLYGYTF
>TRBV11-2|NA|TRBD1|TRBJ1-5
TGTGCCAGCAGCTGGGGGACAGGAGATCAGCCCCAGCATTTT
CASSWGTGDQPQHF
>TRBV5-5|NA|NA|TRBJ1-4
TGTGCCAGCAGCTTCCCCTTGGTGGCGGGGACTAATGAAAAACTGTTTTTT
CASSFPLVAGTNEKLFF
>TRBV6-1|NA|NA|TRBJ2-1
TGTGCCAGCAGTGATGGTGGGTGGCTAGTCGAGCAGTTCTTC
CASSDGGWLVEQFF
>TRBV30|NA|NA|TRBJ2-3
TGTGCCTGGAGTGTACATTCAGGGGACACAGATACGCAGTATTTT
CAWSVHSGDTDTQYF
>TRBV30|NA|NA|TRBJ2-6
TGTGCCTGGATTCGCGGGACAGTGAGCTCTGGGGCCAACGTCCTGACTTTC
CAWIRGTVSSGANVLTF
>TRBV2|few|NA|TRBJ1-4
TGTGCCAGCAGGGTTCAGGGCCCAACTAATGAAAAACTGTTTTTT
CASRVQGPTNEKLFF
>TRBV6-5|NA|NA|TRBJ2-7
TGTGCCAGCAGTTCACGAGGGACACCATTAGGCGAGCAGTACTTC
CASSSRGTPLGEQYF
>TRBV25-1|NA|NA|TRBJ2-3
TGTGCCAGCAGTGAAGGGGCCGCCCGTTCAGATACGCAGTATTTT
CASSEGAARSDTQYF